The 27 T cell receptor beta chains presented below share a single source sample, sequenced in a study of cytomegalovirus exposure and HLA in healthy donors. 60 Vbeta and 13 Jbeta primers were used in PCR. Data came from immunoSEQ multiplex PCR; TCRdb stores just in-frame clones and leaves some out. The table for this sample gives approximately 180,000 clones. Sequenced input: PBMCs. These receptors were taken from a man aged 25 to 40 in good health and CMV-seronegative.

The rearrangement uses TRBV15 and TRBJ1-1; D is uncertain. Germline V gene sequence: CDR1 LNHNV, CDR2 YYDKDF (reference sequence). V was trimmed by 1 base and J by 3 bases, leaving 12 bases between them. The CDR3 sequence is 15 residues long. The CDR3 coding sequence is TGTGCCACCAGCAGAGCTCTCCTTGGGCACACTGAAGCTTTCTTT. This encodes CATSRALLGHTEAFF.

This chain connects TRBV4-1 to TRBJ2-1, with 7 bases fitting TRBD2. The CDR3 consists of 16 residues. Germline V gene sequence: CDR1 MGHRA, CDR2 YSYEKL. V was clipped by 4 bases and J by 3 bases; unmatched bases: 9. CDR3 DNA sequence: TGCGCCAGCAGCCCCCAATGGGCGGGGGACTACAATGAGCAGTTCTTC. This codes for CASSPQWAGDYNEQFF.

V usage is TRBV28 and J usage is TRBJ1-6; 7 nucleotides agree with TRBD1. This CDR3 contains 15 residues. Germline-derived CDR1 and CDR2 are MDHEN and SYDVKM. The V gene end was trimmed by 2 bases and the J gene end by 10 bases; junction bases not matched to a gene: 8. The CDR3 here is CASSLEGGVRSPLHF. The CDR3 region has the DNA TGTGCCAGCAGTTTAGAAGGGGGCGTGAGATCACCCCTCCACTTT.

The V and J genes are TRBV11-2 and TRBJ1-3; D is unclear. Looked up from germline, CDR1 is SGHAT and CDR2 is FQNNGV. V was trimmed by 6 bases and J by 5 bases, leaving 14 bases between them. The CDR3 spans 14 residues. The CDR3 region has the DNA TGTGCCAGCAGTCCTGACCAGGCGCGAAACACCATATATTTT. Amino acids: CASSPDQARNTIYF.

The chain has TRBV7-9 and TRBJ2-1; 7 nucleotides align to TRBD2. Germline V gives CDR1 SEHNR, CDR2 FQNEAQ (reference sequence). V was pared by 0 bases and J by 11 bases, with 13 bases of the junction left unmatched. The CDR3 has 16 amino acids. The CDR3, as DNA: TGTGCCAGCAGCTTAGCCCCGAGTTCGTTCGGGGGGAAGCAGTTCTTC. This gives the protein CASSLAPSSFGGKQFF. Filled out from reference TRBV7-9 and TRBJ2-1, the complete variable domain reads DTGVSQNPRHKITKRGQNVTFRCDPISEHNRLYWYRQTLGQGPEFLTYFQNEAQLEKSRLLSDRFSAERPKGSFSTLEIQRTEQGDSAMYLCASSLAPSSFGGKQFFGPGTRLTVL.

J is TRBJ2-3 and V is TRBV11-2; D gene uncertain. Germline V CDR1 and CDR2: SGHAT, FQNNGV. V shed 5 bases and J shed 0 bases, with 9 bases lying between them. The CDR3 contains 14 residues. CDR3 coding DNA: TGTGCCAGCAGCCTAAGCAGGAGCACAGATACGCAGTATTTT. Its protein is CASSLSRSTDTQYF.

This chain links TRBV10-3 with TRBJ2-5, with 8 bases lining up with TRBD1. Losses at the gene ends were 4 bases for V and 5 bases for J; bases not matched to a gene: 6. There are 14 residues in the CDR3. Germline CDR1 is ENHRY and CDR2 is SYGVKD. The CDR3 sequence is CAISAQGAGETQYF. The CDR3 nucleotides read TGTGCCATCAGTGCGCAGGGGGCTGGCGAGACCCAGTACTTC.

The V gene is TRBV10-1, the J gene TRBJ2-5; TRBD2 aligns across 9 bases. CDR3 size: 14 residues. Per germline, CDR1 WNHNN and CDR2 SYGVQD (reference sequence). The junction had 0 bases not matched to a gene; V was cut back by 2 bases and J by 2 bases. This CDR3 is CASSESGGQETQYF. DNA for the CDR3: TGCGCCAGCAGTGAGAGCGGGGGGCAAGAGACCCAGTACTTC.

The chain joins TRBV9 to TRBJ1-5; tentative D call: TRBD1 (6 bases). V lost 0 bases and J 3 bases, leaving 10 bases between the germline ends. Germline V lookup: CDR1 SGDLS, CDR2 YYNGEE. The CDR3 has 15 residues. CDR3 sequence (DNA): TGTGCCAGCAGCGTAGATGGGGGCCCCAATCAGCCCCAGCATTTT. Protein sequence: CASSVDGGPNQPQHF.

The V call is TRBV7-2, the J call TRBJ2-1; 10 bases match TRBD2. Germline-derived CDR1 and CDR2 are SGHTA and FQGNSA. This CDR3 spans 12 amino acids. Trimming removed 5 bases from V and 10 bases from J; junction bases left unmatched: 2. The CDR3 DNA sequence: TGTGCCAGCAGCCAACTAGCGGGGGAGCAGTTCTTC. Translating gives CASSQLAGEQFF.

This CDR3 is CASSLATGLGSQPQHF. CDR3 DNA: TGTGCCAGCAGCTTGGCCACCGGACTTGGTAGTCAGCCCCAGCATTTT. This chain uses TRBV5-8 with TRBJ1-5; D not resolved. The CDR3 totals 16 residues. In germline, CDR1 is SGHTS, CDR2 YDEGEE. Trimming removed 0 bases from V and 6 bases from J, with 16 bases in between.

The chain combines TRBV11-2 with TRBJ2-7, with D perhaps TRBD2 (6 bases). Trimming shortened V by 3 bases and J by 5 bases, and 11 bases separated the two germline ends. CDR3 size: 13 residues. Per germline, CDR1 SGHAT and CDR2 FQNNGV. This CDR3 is CASSFTGVDEQYF. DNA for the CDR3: TGTGCCAGCAGCTTCACGGGGGTTGACGAGCAGTACTTC.

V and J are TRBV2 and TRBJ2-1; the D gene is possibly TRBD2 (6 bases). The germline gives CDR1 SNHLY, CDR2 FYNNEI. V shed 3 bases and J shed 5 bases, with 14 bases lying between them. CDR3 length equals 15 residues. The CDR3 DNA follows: TGTGCCAGCAGTGATTTTACGGGAGTGAACAATGAGCAGTTCTTC. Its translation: CASSDFTGVNNEQFF.

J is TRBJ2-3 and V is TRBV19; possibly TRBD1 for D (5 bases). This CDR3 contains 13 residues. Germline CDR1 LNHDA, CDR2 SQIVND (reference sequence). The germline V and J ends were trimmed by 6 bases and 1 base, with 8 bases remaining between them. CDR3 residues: CASRLGGTDTQYF. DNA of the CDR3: TGTGCCAGTAGGTTAGGGGGCACAGATACGCAGTATTTT.

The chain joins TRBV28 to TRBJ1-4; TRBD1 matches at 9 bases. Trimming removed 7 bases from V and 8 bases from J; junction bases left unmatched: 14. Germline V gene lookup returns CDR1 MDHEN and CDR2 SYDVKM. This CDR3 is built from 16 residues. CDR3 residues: CASTGQGRGHGEKLFF. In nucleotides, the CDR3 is TGTGCCAGCACCGGACAGGGGAGGGGGCATGGAGAAAAACTGTTTTTT.

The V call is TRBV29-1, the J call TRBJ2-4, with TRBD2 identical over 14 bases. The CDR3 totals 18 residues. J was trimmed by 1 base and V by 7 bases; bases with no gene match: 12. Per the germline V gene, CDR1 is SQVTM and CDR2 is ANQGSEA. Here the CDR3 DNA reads TGCAGCGGTCGGATTGGACTAGCGGGAGGTGAGGCCAAAAACATTCAGTACTTC. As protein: CSGRIGLAGGEAKNIQYF.

CDR3 bases: TGTGCCAGCAGCTTGGGGCTAGTTGGTTACACTGAAGCTTTCTTT. It translates to CASSLGLVGYTEAFF. The chain recombines TRBV5-6 with TRBJ1-1, with D unclear. The CDR3 covers 15 residues. V lost 0 bases, J lost 3 bases, and 12 bases lay in between. CDR1 is SGHDT and CDR2 is YYEEEE in the germline V gene.

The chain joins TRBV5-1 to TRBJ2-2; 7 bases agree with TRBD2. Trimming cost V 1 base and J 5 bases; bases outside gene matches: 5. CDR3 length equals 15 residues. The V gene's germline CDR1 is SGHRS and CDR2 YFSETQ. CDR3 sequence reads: CASSLRERGTGELFF. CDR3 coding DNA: TGCGCCAGCAGCTTGAGAGAGCGGGGAACCGGGGAGCTGTTTTTT.

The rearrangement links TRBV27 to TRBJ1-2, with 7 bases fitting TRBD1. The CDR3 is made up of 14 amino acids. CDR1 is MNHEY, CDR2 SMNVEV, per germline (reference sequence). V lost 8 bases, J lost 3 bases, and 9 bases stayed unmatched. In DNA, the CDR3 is TGTGCCAGCGGAACACCGGGACAGTACTATGGCTACACCTTC. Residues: CASGTPGQYYGYTF.

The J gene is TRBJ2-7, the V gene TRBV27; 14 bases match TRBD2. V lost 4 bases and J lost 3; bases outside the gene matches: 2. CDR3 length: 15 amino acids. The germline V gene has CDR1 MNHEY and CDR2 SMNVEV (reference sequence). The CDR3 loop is CASSSGLAGVYEQYF. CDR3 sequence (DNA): TGTGCCAGCAGTTCGGGACTAGCGGGAGTCTACGAGCAGTACTTC.

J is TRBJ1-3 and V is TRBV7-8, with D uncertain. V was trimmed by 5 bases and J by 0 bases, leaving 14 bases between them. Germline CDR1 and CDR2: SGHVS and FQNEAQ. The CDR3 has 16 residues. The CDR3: CASSRGAFNSGNTIYF. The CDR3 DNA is TGTGCCAGCAGCAGAGGCGCGTTCAACTCTGGAAACACCATATATTTT. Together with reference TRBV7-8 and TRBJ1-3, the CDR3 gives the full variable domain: GAGVSQSPRYKVAKRGQDVALRCDPISGHVSLFWYQQALGQGPEFLTYFQNEAQLDKSGLPSDRFFAERPEGSVSTLKIQRTQQEDSAVYLCASSRGAFNSGNTIYFGEGSWLTVV.

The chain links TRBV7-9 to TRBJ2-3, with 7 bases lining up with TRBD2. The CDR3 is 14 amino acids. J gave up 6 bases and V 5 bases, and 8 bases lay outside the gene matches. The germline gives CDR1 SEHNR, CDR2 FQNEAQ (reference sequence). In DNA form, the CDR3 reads TGTGCCAGCAGCCCTGATGGGGAGGGGGATACGCAGTATTTT. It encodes CASSPDGEGDTQYF.

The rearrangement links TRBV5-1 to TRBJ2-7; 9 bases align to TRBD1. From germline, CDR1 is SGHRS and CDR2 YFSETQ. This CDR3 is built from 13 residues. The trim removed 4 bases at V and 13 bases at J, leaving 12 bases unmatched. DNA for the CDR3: TGCGCCAGCAGCCTCGACAGGGGGGGAGACCACTACTTC. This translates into CASSLDRGGDHYF.

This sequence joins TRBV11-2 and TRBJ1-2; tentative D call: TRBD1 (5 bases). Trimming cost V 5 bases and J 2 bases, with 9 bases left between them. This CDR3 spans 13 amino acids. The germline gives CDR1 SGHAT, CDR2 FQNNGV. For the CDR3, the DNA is TGTGCCAGCAGCCCGGACATCAACTATGGCTACACCTTC. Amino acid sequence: CASSPDINYGYTF.

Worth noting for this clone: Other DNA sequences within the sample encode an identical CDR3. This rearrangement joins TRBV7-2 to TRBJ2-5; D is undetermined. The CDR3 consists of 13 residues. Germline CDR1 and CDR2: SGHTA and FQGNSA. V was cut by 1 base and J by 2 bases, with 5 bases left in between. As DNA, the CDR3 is TGTGCCAGCAGCTTAGAACGGCAAGAGACCCAGTACTTC. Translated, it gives CASSLERQETQYF.

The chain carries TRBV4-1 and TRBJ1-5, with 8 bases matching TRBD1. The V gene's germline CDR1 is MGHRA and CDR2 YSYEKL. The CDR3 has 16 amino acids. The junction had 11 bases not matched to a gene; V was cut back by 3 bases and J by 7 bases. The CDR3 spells CASSHHPARGPQPQHF. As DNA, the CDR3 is TGCGCCAGCAGCCATCACCCTGCCAGGGGGCCCCAGCCCCAGCATTTT.

This CDR3 is CASIPPRGYGTEAFF. The CDR3 nucleotides read TGTGCCAGTATTCCCCCGCGGGGATATGGGACTGAAGCTTTCTTT. The chain links TRBV28 to TRBJ1-1; no reliable D call. V was pared by 9 bases and J by 5 bases, with 22 bases between. This CDR3 contains 15 residues. Germline-derived CDR1 and CDR2 are MDHEN and SYDVKM. Variable domain in full (rest from reference TRBV28 and TRBJ1-1): DVKVTQSSRYLVKRTGEKVFLECVQDMDHENMFWYRQDPGLGLRLIYFSYDVKMKEKGDIPEGYSVSREKKERFSLILESASTNQTSMYLCASIPPRGYGTEAFFGQGTRLTVV.